These T cell receptor beta chains were read from a single sample in a study of vaccination and CD4 T cells after COVID-19. These receptors' antigens are unknown. TCRdb re-called the PCR reads through MiXCR, storing one row per CDR3 protein. The data contain about 8,300 distinct CDR3 sequences, roughly 32% of them singletons. Source material: CD4+ T cells from blood, cultured in vitro. All receptors come from a human donor in good health. Both conserved end residues are part of each CDR3. Each record gives: clone size, V gene, D gene, J gene, CDR3 protein, CDR3 DNA. A D gene is named only where the DNA matches it firmly. For some rows the clone size is stated as once, few or many, or as a class when expanded; others skip it.

.	TRBV7-6	.	TRBJ2-5	CASSLRRPQPPETQYF	TGTGCCAGCAGCTTAAGGCGACCCCAGCCCCCAGAGACCCAGTACTTC
.	TRBV20-1	.	TRBJ2-5	CSARGTRVQETQYF	TGCAGTGCTAGAGGCACAAGGGTTCAAGAGACCCAGTACTTC
once	TRBV30	.	TRBJ2-5	CAWSVPPGETQYF	TGTGCCTGGAGTGTACCTCCGGGGGAGACCCAGTACTTC
medium-sized	TRBV6-4	.	TRBJ2-3	CASSLADTQYF	TGTGCCAGCAGTCTGGCAGATACGCAGTATTTT
.	TRBV20-1	.	TRBJ2-4	CSASIIKNIQYF	TGCAGTGCTAGTATTATTAAAAACATTCAGTACTTC
.	TRBV20-1	.	TRBJ1-2	CSATLSRANYGYTF	TGCAGTGCCACTCTATCGAGGGCTAACTATGGCTACACCTTC
medium-sized	TRBV20-1	.	TRBJ1-2	CSASPSGGSYGYTF	TGCAGTGCTAGCCCATCGGGGGGGAGCTATGGCTACACCTTC
few	TRBV6-1	.	TRBJ1-1	CASSGGLFGTEAFF	TGTGCCAGCAGTGGGGGACTGTTCGGCACTGAAGCTTTCTTT
.	TRBV20-1	.	TRBJ2-7	CSARYSGYEQYF	TGCAGTGCTAGGTATAGCGGCTACGAGCAGTACTTC
.	TRBV2	.	TRBJ1-5	CASIKDVYQPQHF	TGTGCCAGCATAAAAGACGTCTATCAGCCCCAGCATTTT
.	TRBV6-1	.	TRBJ1-1	CASSPGIGTVAEAFF	TGTGCCAGCAGCCCTGGGATAGGGACTGTGGCTGAGGCTTTCTTT
.	TRBV19	TRBD2	TRBJ2-3	CASKPSGDFTDTQYF	TGTGCCAGTAAACCTAGCGGGGACTTCACAGATACGCAGTATTTT
.	TRBV18	TRBD2	TRBJ2-5	CASSPGGTGETQYF	TGTGCCAGCTCACCGGGAGGGACGGGGGAGACCCAGTACTTC
.	TRBV9	TRBD2	TRBJ2-3	CASSPPLGLAGEGSTDTQYF	TGTGCCAGCAGCCCCCCTCTCGGGCTAGCGGGGGAGGGTAGCACAGATACGCAGTATTTT
few	TRBV7-8	.	TRBJ2-6	CASSSTSGANVLTF	TGTGCCAGCAGCTCCACATCTGGGGCCAACGTCCTGACTTTC
few	TRBV6-5	.	TRBJ1-1	CASSYSAREVRAFF	TGTGCCAGCAGTTACTCAGCCCGGGAGGTACGAGCTTTCTTT
once	TRBV7-9	.	TRBJ1-3	CASSFSMGVSGNTIYF	TGTGCCAGCAGCTTCTCGATGGGTGTCTCTGGAAACACCATATATTTT
.	TRBV6-1	.	TRBJ1-1	CASSLWAGNTEAFF	TGTGCCAGCAGTCTCTGGGCTGGGAACACTGAAGCTTTCTTT
few	TRBV19	TRBD2	TRBJ2-3	CASSIGTSGEGTDTQYF	TGTGCCAGTAGTATTGGGACTAGCGGGGAGGGGACAGATACGCAGTATTTT
.	TRBV30	.	TRBJ2-2	CAWMEGSNTGELFF	TGTGCCTGGATGGAAGGGTCGAACACCGGGGAGCTGTTTTTT
.	TRBV18	TRBD2	TRBJ2-3	CASSPKLAGSTDTQYF	TGTGCCAGCTCACCAAAGCTAGCGGGGAGCACAGATACGCAGTATTTT
few	TRBV10-1	.	TRBJ1-1	CASSEAGNTEAFF	TGCGCCAGCAGTGAAGCGGGTAACACTGAAGCTTTCTTT
.	TRBV27	TRBD1	TRBJ1-5	CASSLQGGQPQHF	TGTGCCAGCAGTTTACAGGGGGGTCAGCCCCAGCATTTT
few	TRBV2	.	TRBJ1-6	CASRRQLSPLHF	TGTGCCAGCAGACGGCAGCTTTCACCCCTCCACTTT
few	TRBV19	.	TRBJ2-3	CASSIADGEGPYTQYF	TGTGCCAGTAGTATCGCGGATGGAGAGGGCCCCTATACGCAGTATTTT
.	TRBV19	.	TRBJ1-2	CASRGGINYGYTF	TGTGCCAGTAGAGGGGGGATAAACTATGGCTACACCTTC
few	TRBV7-3	.	TRBJ2-5	CASSLGDKETQYF	TGTGCCAGCAGCTTAGGGGACAAAGAGACCCAGTACTTC
.	TRBV12-3/TRBV12-4	.	TRBJ1-6	CACGRSNSPLHF	TGTGCCTGTGGCAGGTCCAATTCACCCCTCCACTTT
.	TRBV6-1	TRBD2	TRBJ2-1	CASSSWTSPQYEQFF	TGTGCCAGCAGCTCCTGGACTAGTCCTCAATATGAGCAGTTCTTC
medium-sized	TRBV20-1	.	TRBJ2-3	CSARDLGGRPGNTQYF	TGCAGTGCTAGAGATCTGGGGGGGCGGCCTGGAAATACGCAGTATTTT
once	TRBV6-5	.	TRBJ2-3	CASSYSGSTDTQYF	TGTGCCAGCAGTTACTCGGGTAGCACAGATACGCAGTATTTT
few	TRBV6-1	TRBD1	TRBJ1-4	CASDTGGIGKLFF	TGTGCCAGTGACACAGGGGGGATCGGGAAACTGTTTTTT
.	TRBV30	TRBD1	TRBJ2-2	CAWSVRDRMTGELFF	TGTGCCTGGAGTGTACGGGACAGGATGACCGGGGAGCTGTTTTTT
medium-sized	TRBV27	.	TRBJ2-5	CASETRTGTQYF	TGTGCCAGTGAAACCCGAACAGGGACCCAGTACTTC
few	TRBV6-2/TRBV6-3	TRBD1	TRBJ1-2	CASSPDGTGYGYTF	TGTGCCAGCAGCCCCGACGGGACAGGGTATGGCTACACCTTC
.	TRBV2	.	TRBJ2-7	CASVGVHVGRQYF	TGTGCCAGCGTGGGAGTCCATGTGGGGCGGCAGTACTTC
few	TRBV21-1	.	TRBJ2-5	CASSKAGGETQYF	TGTGCCAGCAGCAAAGCAGGAGGGGAGACCCAGTACTTC
.	TRBV11-2	.	TRBJ1-2	CASAMGGVWGYTF	TGTGCCAGCGCGATGGGAGGCGTTTGGGGCTACACCTTC
few	TRBV30	.	TRBJ2-5	CAWSPMGLETQYF	TGTGCCTGGAGTCCGATGGGGCTAGAGACCCAGTACTTC
.	TRBV9	.	TRBJ1-1	CASSSRDWNTEAFF	TGTGCCAGCAGCTCCCGGGACTGGAACACTGAAGCTTTCTTT
.	TRBV7-3	TRBD1	TRBJ2-2	CASSPGGPTGELFF	TGTGCCAGCAGCCCAGGGGGCCCTACCGGGGAGCTGTTTTTT
.	TRBV6-1	.	TRBJ1-2	CASSQGLYYGYTF	TGTGCCAGCAGCCAGGGCCTTTACTATGGCTACACCTTC
few	TRBV10-1	.	TRBJ2-2	CASSQGGTVNTGELFF	TGCGCCAGCAGCCAGGGAGGGACAGTGAACACCGGGGAGCTGTTTTTT
few	TRBV6-4	TRBD2	TRBJ2-3	CASSDSSGGTDTQYF	TGTGCCAGCAGTGACTCTAGCGGGGGCACAGATACGCAGTATTTT
.	TRBV19	TRBD2	TRBJ2-1	CASSIASSPAGANEQFF	TGTGCCAGTAGTATAGCTTCTTCGCCAGCGGGGGCCAATGAGCAGTTCTTC
.	TRBV7-9	TRBD2	TRBJ2-1	CASRRTGLAGGKIGNEQFF	TGTGCCAGCAGGCGAACGGGACTAGCGGGGGGAAAGATTGGCAATGAGCAGTTCTTC
.	TRBV5-6	.	TRBJ1-2	CASSSGTLGYTF	TGTGCCAGCAGCTCCGGGACACTCGGCTACACCTTC
.	TRBV6-4	TRBD2	TRBJ2-1	CASSRLAGGPDEQFF	TGTGCCAGCAGCCGACTAGCGGGGGGGCCGGATGAGCAGTTCTTC
.	TRBV12-3/TRBV12-4	.	TRBJ1-2	CASSLELMNGYTF	TGTGCCAGCAGTTTAGAGTTGATGAATGGCTACACCTTC
.	TRBV6-1	TRBD1	TRBJ2-1	CASTKVTGDSYNEQFF	TGTGCCAGCACAAAGGTTACAGGGGACTCCTACAATGAGCAGTTCTTC
.	TRBV5-4	.	TRBJ1-2	CASSLEQIYGYTF	TGTGCCAGCAGCTTGGAACAGATCTATGGCTACACCTTC
few	TRBV6-4	TRBD2	TRBJ2-3	CASPPLERGVDTQYF	TGTGCCAGCCCTCCTCTTGAGCGGGGGGTAGATACGCAGTATTTT
few	TRBV6-2/TRBV6-3	.	TRBJ1-6	CASSSPLHF	TGTGCCAGCAGTTCACCCCTCCACTTT
.	TRBV11-2	.	TRBJ2-2	CASSPRGGLTGELFF	TGTGCCAGCAGCCCCCGTGGGGGGCTCACCGGGGAGCTGTTTTTT
.	TRBV4-1	.	TRBJ1-5	CASSQINMGLTDQPQHF	TGCGCCAGCAGCCAGATTAACATGGGTCTTACGGATCAGCCCCAGCATTTT
.	TRBV5-1	.	TRBJ1-2	CASSWGGDGGYTF	TGCGCCAGCAGCTGGGGAGGGGATGGTGGCTACACCTTC
few	TRBV5-1	.	TRBJ1-2	CASSLTDYGYTF	TGCGCCAGCAGCTTGACAGACTATGGCTACACCTTC
.	TRBV7-3	TRBD1	TRBJ1-1	CASSLAGTGITFF	TGTGCCAGCAGCTTAGCCGGGACAGGGATAACTTTCTTT
.	TRBV27	.	TRBJ2-7	CASSLDTSGYEQYF	TGTGCCAGCAGTTTAGACACTTCGGGGTACGAGCAGTACTTC